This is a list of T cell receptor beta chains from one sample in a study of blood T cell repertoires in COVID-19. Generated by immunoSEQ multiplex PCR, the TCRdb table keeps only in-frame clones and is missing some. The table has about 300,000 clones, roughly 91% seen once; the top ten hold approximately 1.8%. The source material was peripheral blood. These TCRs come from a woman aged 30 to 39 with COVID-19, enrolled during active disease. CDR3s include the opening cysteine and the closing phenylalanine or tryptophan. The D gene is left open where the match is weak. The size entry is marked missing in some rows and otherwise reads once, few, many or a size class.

CDR3 DNA: TGTGCCAGCAGTCCGGGACTTTCGAGCTCCTATAATTCACCCCTCCACTTT; CDR3 protein: CASSPGLSSSYNSPLHF; V gene: TRBV2; J gene: TRBJ1-6; D gene: NA; clone size: NA
CDR3 DNA: TGTGCCAGCTCACCGGCAGGGATGAACACTGAAGCTTTCTTT; CDR3 protein: CASSPAGMNTEAFF; V gene: TRBV18; J gene: TRBJ1-1; D gene: NA; clone size: NA
CDR3 DNA: TGTGCCAGCAGCCAGGGGGCCGGGGAGCTGTTTTTT; CDR3 protein: CASSQGAGELFF; V gene: TRBV2; J gene: TRBJ2-2; D gene: TRBD1; clone size: NA
CDR3 DNA: TGTGCCAGCAGCCAAGATGTTAGTTCACCCCTCCACTTT; CDR3 protein: CASSQDVSSPLHF; V gene: TRBV4-2; J gene: TRBJ1-6; D gene: NA; clone size: few
CDR3 DNA: TGTGCCAGCAGTCACTCAGGGGCGGTTCCCCAAGAGACCCAGTACTTC; CDR3 protein: CASSHSGAVPQETQYF; V gene: TRBV6-5; J gene: TRBJ2-5; D gene: NA; clone size: NA
CDR3 DNA: TGTGCCAGCAGCTTAGCGTCCGGACTAGCGGTCGATACGCAGTATTTT; CDR3 protein: CASSLASGLAVDTQYF; V gene: TRBV7-6; J gene: TRBJ2-3; D gene: TRBD2; clone size: NA
CDR3 DNA: TGTGCCAGCAGCCGGGACAGCGAGCAGTACTTC; CDR3 protein: CASSRDSEQYF; V gene: TRBV7-9; J gene: TRBJ2-7; D gene: TRBD1; clone size: NA
CDR3 DNA: TGCGCCAGCAGCCTAGTCCCTAGCACAGATACGCAGTATTTT; CDR3 protein: CASSLVPSTDTQYF; V gene: TRBV4-1; J gene: TRBJ2-3; D gene: NA; clone size: NA
CDR3 DNA: TGTGCCAGCAGTGACTCACTAGCGGGGTACAATGAGCAGTTCTTC; CDR3 protein: CASSDSLAGYNEQFF; V gene: TRBV6-4; J gene: TRBJ2-1; D gene: TRBD2; clone size: NA
CDR3 DNA: TGTGCCAGCAGCCACATGACGACAGGGAGAGCTTTCTTT; CDR3 protein: CASSHMTTGRAFF; V gene: TRBV14; J gene: TRBJ1-1; D gene: TRBD1; clone size: NA